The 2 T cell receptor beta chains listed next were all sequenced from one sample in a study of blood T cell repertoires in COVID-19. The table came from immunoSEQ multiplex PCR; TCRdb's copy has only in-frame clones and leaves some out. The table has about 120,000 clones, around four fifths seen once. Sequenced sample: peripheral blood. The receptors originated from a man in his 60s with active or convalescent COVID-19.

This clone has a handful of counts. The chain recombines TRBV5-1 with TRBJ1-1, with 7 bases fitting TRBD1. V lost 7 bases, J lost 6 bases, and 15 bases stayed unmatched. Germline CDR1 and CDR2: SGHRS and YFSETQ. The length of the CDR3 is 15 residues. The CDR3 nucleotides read TGCGCCAGCTTCAAGCTAGGGGGCCGGCTGCCTGAAGCTTTCTTT. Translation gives CASFKLGGRLPEAFF.

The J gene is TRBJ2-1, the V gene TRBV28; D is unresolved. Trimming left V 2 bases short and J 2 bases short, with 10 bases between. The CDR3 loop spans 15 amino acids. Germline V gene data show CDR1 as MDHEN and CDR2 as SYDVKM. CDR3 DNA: TGTGCCAGCAGTTTAGGCGGCGTTGCCTACAATGAGCAGTTCTTC. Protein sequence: CASSLGGVAYNEQFF. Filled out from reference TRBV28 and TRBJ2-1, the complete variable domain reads DVKVTQSSRYLVKRTGEKVFLECVQDMDHENMFWYRQDPGLGLRLIYFSYDVKMKEKGDIPEGYSVSREKKERFSLILESASTNQTSMYLCASSLGGVAYNEQFFGPGTRLTVL.